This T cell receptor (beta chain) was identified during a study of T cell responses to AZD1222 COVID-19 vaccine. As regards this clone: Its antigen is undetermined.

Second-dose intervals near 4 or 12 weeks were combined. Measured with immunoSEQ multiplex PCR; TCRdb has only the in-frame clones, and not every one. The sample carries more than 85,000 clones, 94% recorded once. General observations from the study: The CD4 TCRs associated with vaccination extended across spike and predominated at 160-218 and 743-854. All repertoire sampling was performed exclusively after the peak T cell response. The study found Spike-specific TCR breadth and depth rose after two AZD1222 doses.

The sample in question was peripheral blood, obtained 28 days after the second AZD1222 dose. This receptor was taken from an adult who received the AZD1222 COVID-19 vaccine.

CDR3 sequence reads: CASTPTVGGGGLSYEQYF. CDR3 coding DNA: TGTGCCAGTACCCCCACGGTAGGCGGGGGGGGACTCTCCTACGAGCAGTACTTC. The chain employs TRBV19 and TRBJ2-7; 9 bases match TRBD2. The J segment lost 0 bases and the V segment lost 7 bases, leaving 16 bases of the junction unmatched. Germline CDR1 is LNHDA and CDR2 is SQIVND (reference sequence). The CDR3 is 18 residues long.